The 9 T cell receptor beta chains in this list originate from one sample, sequenced in a study of regulatory T cells in long-lasting Graves disease. The time point: newly diagnosed GD, antithyroid drugs for less than 3 months. Generation of the TCR library employed RNA extracted from PBMCs. Researchers made TCR beta libraries by using iRepertoire HTBI primers and running Arm-PCR on CDR3 regions. TCRdb re-analysed the multiplex PCR reads in MiXCR, keeping a single row per CDR3 protein. The sample holds 510,000 or so distinct CDR3 sequences, around 11% seen once. This same sample was also part of a study on T cells in Graves' hyperthyroidism and ophthalmopathy.

The sample in question was peripheral blood mononuclear cells (PBMCs), obtained at new diagnosis, from a patient treated with antithyroid drugs. The origin of the receptors is a woman in her thirties with Graves disease.

Ten or more counts support this clonotype. CDR3 protein: CASGGDTDTQYF. For the CDR3, the DNA is TGTGCCAGCGGGGGGGACACAGATACGCAGTATTTT. This rearrangement joins TRBV2 to TRBJ2-3, with 7 bases that match TRBD2. V was pared by 8 bases and J by 2 bases, with 1 base of the junction left unmatched. Germline V CDR1 and CDR2: SNHLY, FYNNEI. CDR3 length equals 12 residues.

The gene calls are TRBV25-1 and TRBJ2-7; TRBD1 matches 7 bases. The CDR3 spans 15 residues. V dropped 4 bases and J dropped 4; count of bases not matched to a gene: 10. Germline loops: CDR1 MGHDK, CDR2 SYGVNS. The DNA for the CDR3 is TGTGCCAGCAGTGGGAATCAGGGGGATACATACGAGCAGTACTTC. Amino acid sequence: CASSGNQGDTYEQYF.

The CDR3 DNA is TGTGCCAGCAGTTACTCGGAGAGAACCGGGGAGCTGTTTTTT. Protein: CASSYSERTGELFF. This rearrangement joins TRBV6-2 or TRBV6-3 to TRBJ2-2, with D uncertain. The CDR3 is 14 amino acids. Deletions cut 0 bases from V and 5 bases from J, with 7 bases between. Germline lookup yields CDR1 MNHEY and CDR2 SVGEGT.

Only a few counts were recorded for this clonotype. This chain joins TRBV29-1 and TRBJ2-2, with 9 bases fitting TRBD1. The CDR3 is made up of 14 amino acids. The V gene end was trimmed by 8 bases and the J gene end by 5 bases; junction bases not matched to a gene: 9. The germline CDR1 and CDR2 sequences are SQVTM and ANQGSEA. CDR3 bases: TGCAGCATTAAGTACAGGGGGCAAACCGGGGAGCTGTTTTTT. As protein: CSIKYRGQTGELFF.

This clonotype was seen ten or more times. The genes are TRBV12-5 and TRBJ2-5; 7 bases match TRBD2. J lost 5 bases, V lost 6 bases, and 12 bases had no gene match. The CDR3 is 15 residues long. CDR1 and CDR2 (germline): LGHNT, FRNRAP. The CDR3 protein is CASGLWGGRGETQYF. Here the CDR3 DNA reads TGTGCTAGTGGCCTATGGGGGGGACGCGGGGAGACCCAGTACTTC. Full variable domain (outside the CDR3, taken from reference TRBV12-5 and TRBJ2-5): DARVTQTPRHKVTEMGQEVTMRCQPILGHNTVFWYRQTMMQGLELLAYFRNRAPLDDSGMPKDRFSAEMPDATLATLKIQPSEPRDSAVYFCASGLWGGRGETQYFGPGTRLLVL.

This clonotype has ten or more counts. The rearrangement uses TRBV13 and TRBJ2-7, with TRBD2 matching 7 bases. Germline V gene data show CDR1 as PRHDT and CDR2 as FYEKMQ (reference sequence). The CDR3 is 14 amino acids. V shed 6 bases, J shed 1 base, and the junction held 6 bases outside the gene matches. The CDR3 DNA sequence: TGTGCCAGCAGTTGGGGGACTAAATCCTACGAGCAGTACTTC. Translated: CASSWGTKSYEQYF.

The chain couples TRBV11-2 to TRBJ2-3; D might be TRBD1 (6 bases). The CDR3 loop spans 14 amino acids. Germline V gene data show CDR1 as SGHAT and CDR2 as FQNNGV. The V end lost 3 bases, the J end lost 7 bases, and 14 bases lay between the germline ends. DNA for the CDR3: TGTGCCAGCAGCTTGGTGGGGGCTCGAAATACGCAGTATTTT. Encoded protein: CASSLVGARNTQYF.

This clonotype was recorded at least ten times. The chain is built from TRBV13 and TRBJ2-5; D call uncertain. The ends were cut back, 4 bases at V and 5 bases at J, with 5 bases in the middle. The length of the CDR3 is 11 residues. From germline, CDR1 is PRHDT and CDR2 FYEKMQ (reference sequence). CDR3 nucleotide sequence: TGTGCCAGCAGCTATAGTGAGACCCAGTACTTC. It specifies CASSYSETQYF.

This rearrangement joins TRBV29-1 to TRBJ1-1; D is uncertain. The CDR3 consists of 12 residues. Germline loops: CDR1 SQVTM, CDR2 ANQGSEA. Trimming removed 8 bases from V and 6 bases from J, with 16 bases in between. CDR3 in amino acids: CSLLTDQAEAFF. DNA of the CDR3: TGCAGCTTGTTGACCGACCAAGCTGAAGCTTTCTTT.